Each of the 4 T cell receptor beta chains below was sequenced from the same sample in a study of T-cell memory formation after mild COVID-19. Via MiXCR, TCRdb re-called the 5' RACE reads, giving one row per CDR3 protein. The table has roughly 280,000 distinct CDR3 sequences, roughly 8.2% seen once. Material: PBMCs or a T cell subset sorted from them (not recorded which). The receptors stem from a man younger than 35 who had mild COVID-19 (a few samples of this study predate the infection). Cell type and time point are not known.

The genes are TRBV4-2 and TRBJ2-5; 14 positions agree with TRBD2. Germline V gives CDR1 LGHNA, CDR2 YNFKEQ. The CDR3 loop spans 17 amino acids. The ends lost 8 bases at V and 3 bases at J; junction bases unmatched: 11. The CDR3, as DNA: TGTGCCAGCCGCGGACTAGCGGGGGGAAACGCCGAAGAGACCCAGTACTTC. Its translation is CASRGLAGGNAEETQYF.

This clonotype came up a few times. The chain combines TRBV12-3 or TRBV12-4 with TRBJ2-7; D gene uncertain. V shed 6 bases and J shed 3 bases, with 9 bases lying between them. CDR3 length equals 12 residues. CDR3 sequence (DNA): TGTGCCAGCAGCCTTCGATACTACGAGCAGTACTTC. Protein: CASSLRYYEQYF.

This clonotype was seen only a few times. The gene calls are TRBV12-3 or TRBV12-4 and TRBJ2-7; either TRBD1 or TRBD2 may fit D (5 bases each). Trimming cost V 4 bases and J 12 bases, with 16 bases left between them. The CDR3 has 12 residues. In DNA, the CDR3 is TGTGCCAGCAGTTCCCTAAGACAGAGGGGGTACTTC. Translation gives CASSSLRQRGYF.

This clonotype appeared many times. The chain couples TRBV18 to TRBJ1-2; unclear D gene. Between the trimmed V and J ends, which lost 3 bases and 8 bases, there was a span of 13 bases. The CDR3 sequence is 13 residues long. Germline CDR1 KGHSH, CDR2 LQKENI. CDR3 sequence reads: CASSPDGHLGYTF. The CDR3, as DNA: TGTGCCAGCTCACCGGACGGGCACTTAGGCTACACCTTC.